This T cell receptor (beta chain) was identified during a study of Graves' ophthalmopathy and Graves' hyperthyroidism. Study-wide results and limits: In blood appeared most of the expanded thyroid clonotypes whose frequency exceeded 0.001.

Comments on this clonotype: What it recognizes is unknown.

Enrolled hyperthyroidism patients had a new diagnosis, a duration under 2 months, and an age of 18 to 65. V shed 4 bases and J 0 bases; nucleotides not matched to a gene: 3. CDR3 length equals 14 residues. From germline, CDR1 is LNHNV and CDR2 YYDKDF (reference sequence). From RNA, the CDR3 regions of TCR beta chains were amplified and sequenced. A first-round RT-PCR used HTBI primers, followed by a second-round multiplex PCR. TCRdb independently ran MiXCR on the multiplex PCR reads; one entry per CDR3 protein. The sample carries about 500,000 distinct CDR3 sequences, under 45% recorded once. The receptor's source is an adult man with Graves' hyperthyroidism. The J gene is TRBJ2-7, the V gene TRBV15; 7 nucleotides align to TRBD1. The sequenced sample consisted of peripheral blood or thyroid tissue (not recorded which). The DNA for the CDR3 is TGTGCCACCAGCACCGGGACAGCCTCCTACGAGCAGTACTTC. It is translated as CATSTGTASYEQYF.